The rows below give T cell receptor beta chains drawn from one sample of a study of T cells in Graves' hyperthyroidism and ophthalmopathy. TCRdb re-analysed the multiplex PCR reads in MiXCR, keeping a single row per CDR3 protein. The table records approximately 380,000 distinct CDR3 sequences, about a fifth of them present only once. Sequencing was carried out using blood. These receptors all stem from a young man with Graves' ophthalmopathy. The CDR3 runs from the conserved cysteine through the conserved F or W. The D gene is left open where the match is weak. Some rows mark clone size as missing; the rest say once, few, many or name a class of expanded clone.

size: few
V: TRBV4-1
D: .
J: TRBJ2-2
CDR3: CASSPGWAGTGELFF
DNA: TGCGCCAGCAGCCCAGGGTGGGCGGGCACCGGGGAGCTGTTTTTT

size: .
V: TRBV18
D: .
J: TRBJ2-1
CDR3: CASSPRIGEQFF
DNA: TGTGCCAGCTCACCGAGGATAGGTGAGCAGTTCTTC

size: many
V: TRBV18
D: .
J: TRBJ1-1
CDR3: CASSPRMENTEAFF
DNA: TGTGCCAGCTCACCGCGGATGGAAAACACTGAAGCTTTCTTT

size: many
V: TRBV9
D: .
J: TRBJ1-1
CDR3: CASSVEDNLNTEAFF
DNA: TGTGCCAGCAGCGTAGAGGACAATTTGAACACTGAAGCTTTCTTT

size: many
V: TRBV10-3
D: TRBD1
J: TRBJ1-2
CDR3: CAISETGTALDYGYTF
DNA: TGTGCCATCAGTGAGACCGGGACAGCATTGGACTATGGCTACACCTTC

size: many
V: TRBV7-6
D: TRBD1
J: TRBJ1-1
CDR3: CASSRQGGTEAFF
DNA: TGTGCCAGCAGCCGACAGGGGGGCACTGAAGCTTTCTTT

size: .
V: TRBV20-1
D: .
J: TRBJ1-1
CDR3: CSASSGGEAEAFF
DNA: TGCAGTGCTAGTTCTGGGGGCGAGGCTGAAGCTTTCTTT

size: many
V: TRBV3-1
D: TRBD2
J: TRBJ2-5
CDR3: CASSQDLSGGRQETQYF
DNA: TGTGCCAGCAGCCAAGATCTGAGCGGGGGGCGGCAAGAGACCCAGTACTTC

size: many
V: TRBV12-3/TRBV12-4
D: .
J: TRBJ1-6
CDR3: CASSLSGSRHSPLHF
DNA: TGTGCCAGCAGTTTATCCGGCAGCCGGCATTCACCCCTCCACTTT

size: .
V: TRBV5-1
D: .
J: TRBJ2-7
CDR3: CASSFSGTPGREQYF
DNA: TGCGCCAGCAGTTTCTCCGGGACACCGGGGAGGGAGCAGTACTTC

size: many
V: TRBV12-3/TRBV12-4
D: TRBD2
J: TRBJ2-3
CDR3: CASSRTSGGGGDTQYF
DNA: TGTGCCAGCAGTCGGACTAGCGGGGGGGGGGGAGATACGCAGTATTTT

size: many
V: TRBV7-9
D: .
J: TRBJ1-1
CDR3: CASSLSGSSTEAFF
DNA: TGTGCCAGCAGCTTATCGGGGAGCTCCACTGAAGCTTTCTTT

size: many
V: TRBV12-3/TRBV12-4
D: .
J: TRBJ1-2
CDR3: CASSLTSQKGYTF
DNA: TGTGCCAGCAGTTTAACTTCGCAGAAGGGCTACACCTTC

size: few
V: TRBV12-3/TRBV12-4
D: .
J: TRBJ1-3
CDR3: CASRPTVSGNTIYF
DNA: TGTGCCAGCAGGCCGACAGTTTCTGGAAACACCATATATTTT

size: .
V: TRBV12-3/TRBV12-4
D: TRBD1
J: TRBJ1-6
CDR3: CASSREGTGNSPLHF
DNA: TGTGCCAGCAGCCGAGAGGGGACAGGGAATTCACCCCTCCACTTT

size: many
V: TRBV5-6
D: .
J: TRBJ2-3
CDR3: CASSFLIQGAADTQYF
DNA: TGTGCCAGCAGTTTTTTAATACAGGGTGCCGCAGATACGCAGTATTTT

size: .
V: TRBV2
D: .
J: TRBJ2-7
CDR3: CASSEWAGNEQYF
DNA: TGTGCCAGCAGTGAATGGGCGGGGAACGAGCAGTACTTC

size: few
V: TRBV13
D: .
J: TRBJ1-6
CDR3: CASSFRRGSSPLHF
DNA: TGTGCCAGCAGCTTTCGGCGGGGCAGTTCACCCCTCCACTTT

size: many
V: TRBV10-3
D: TRBD1
J: TRBJ1-4
CDR3: CAISEPGDRDEKLFF
DNA: TGTGCCATCAGTGAGCCGGGGGACAGGGATGAAAAACTGTTTTTT

size: many
V: TRBV5-1
D: .
J: TRBJ2-1
CDR3: CASSLTLDGAEQFF
DNA: TGCGCCAGCAGCTTGACCCTGGACGGGGCTGAGCAGTTCTTC

size: many
V: TRBV7-2
D: .
J: TRBJ2-1
CDR3: CASSLRGYEQFF
DNA: TGTGCCAGCAGCTTAAGGGGATATGAGCAGTTCTTC

size: .
V: TRBV19
D: .
J: TRBJ1-2
CDR3: CASRPGGGNNYGYTF
DNA: TGTGCCAGTAGACCCGGGGGAGGCAATAACTATGGCTACACCTTC

size: .
V: TRBV5-1
D: TRBD1
J: TRBJ1-4
CDR3: CASSDGQGREKLFF
DNA: TGCGCCAGCAGCGATGGACAGGGGAGGGAAAAACTGTTTTTT

size: .
V: TRBV24-1
D: TRBD1
J: TRBJ2-1
CDR3: CATNPGTDNEQFF
DNA: TGTGCCACCAACCCCGGGACAGACAATGAGCAGTTCTTC

size: many
V: TRBV14
D: .
J: TRBJ1-5
CDR3: CASSQARPGNQPQHF
DNA: TGTGCCAGCAGCCAAGCCAGGCCGGGCAATCAGCCCCAGCATTTT

size: many
V: TRBV2
D: .
J: TRBJ1-2
CDR3: CASAYRVGGYTF
DNA: TGTGCCAGTGCGTACAGGGTCGGAGGCTACACCTTC

size: many
V: TRBV20-1
D: .
J: TRBJ2-2
CDR3: CSATPLRGGAGELFF
DNA: TGCAGTGCTACGCCTCTTAGGGGGGGCGCCGGGGAGCTGTTTTTT

size: few
V: TRBV12-3/TRBV12-4
D: .
J: TRBJ2-1
CDR3: CASTRGQGYNEQFF
DNA: TGTGCCAGCACCCGGGGACAAGGCTACAATGAGCAGTTCTTC

size: .
V: TRBV6-1
D: .
J: TRBJ1-5
CDR3: CASLGDSYQPQHF
DNA: TGTGCCAGTCTGGGCGACAGTTATCAGCCCCAGCATTTT